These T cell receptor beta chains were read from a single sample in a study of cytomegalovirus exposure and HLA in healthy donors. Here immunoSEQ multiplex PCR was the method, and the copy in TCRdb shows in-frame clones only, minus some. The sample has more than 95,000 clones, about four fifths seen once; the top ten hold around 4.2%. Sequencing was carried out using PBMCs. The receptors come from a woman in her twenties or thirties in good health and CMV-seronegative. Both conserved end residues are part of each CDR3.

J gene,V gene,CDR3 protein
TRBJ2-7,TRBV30,CAWSVGTGLYEQYF
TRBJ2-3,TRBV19,CASGAGPSGGTDTQYF
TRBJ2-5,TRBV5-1,CASSWRGGEEETQYF
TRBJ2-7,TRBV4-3,CASSRSFGLAGAASYEQYF
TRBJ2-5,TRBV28,CASSPYSLEGETQYF
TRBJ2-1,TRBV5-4,CASSSSASSYNEQFF
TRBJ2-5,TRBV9,CASSVVSTSQETQYF
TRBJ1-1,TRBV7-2,CASSLESTGRAFF
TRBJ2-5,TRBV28,CASSLGWVTQYF
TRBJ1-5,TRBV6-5,CASSWGQGGQPQHF
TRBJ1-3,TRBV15,CATSRDPLSGNTIYF
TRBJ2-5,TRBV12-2,CASRSERSLRETQYF
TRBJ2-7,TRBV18,CASSPLDSHGNEQYF
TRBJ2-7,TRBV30,CAWSVSGGLGQYF
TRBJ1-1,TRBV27,CASSPGQVNTEAFF
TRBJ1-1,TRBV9,CASQEGAIGGNTEAFF
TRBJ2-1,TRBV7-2,CASSLDLLAGVGNEQFF
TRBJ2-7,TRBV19,CASSPLAGTEVKQYF
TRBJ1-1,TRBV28,CASPSFTGTEAFF
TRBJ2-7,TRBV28,CASSSPGQGFEQYF
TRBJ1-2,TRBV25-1,CASSGHRGFTYGYTF
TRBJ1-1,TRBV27,CASSIPGLNTEAFF
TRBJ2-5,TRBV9,CASSSAGEETQYF
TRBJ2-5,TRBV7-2,CASSSDPLAGVVRKTQYF
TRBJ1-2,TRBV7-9,CASSSGTGSIILYGYTF
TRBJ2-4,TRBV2,CASSYGHLAKNIQYF
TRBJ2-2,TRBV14,CASSQVQLAVGGELFF
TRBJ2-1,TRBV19,CASSPTGREGRNEQFF
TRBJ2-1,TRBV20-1,CSGGRLEQFF
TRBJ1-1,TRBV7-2,CASSLVSDRGTEAFF
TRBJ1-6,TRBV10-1,CASSDRLDSPLHF
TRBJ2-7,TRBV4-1,CASSQDRSDEQYF
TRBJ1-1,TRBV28,CASSPETEVNTEAFF
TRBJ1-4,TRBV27,CATRGTATTNEKLFF
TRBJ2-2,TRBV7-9,CASSLPGQLPGDTGELFF
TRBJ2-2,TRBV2,CASSEGQRTGELFF
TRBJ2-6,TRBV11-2,CASSGQGGGDGANVLTF
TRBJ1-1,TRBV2,CASSPRGRTEAFF
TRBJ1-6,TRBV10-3,CAMSQDRDSPLHF
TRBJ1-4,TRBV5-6,CASSTGQSDNEKLFF
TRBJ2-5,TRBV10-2,CASTRTVRETQYF
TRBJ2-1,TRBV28,CASSSGLAGSSEQFF
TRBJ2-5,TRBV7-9,CATAGGGETQYF
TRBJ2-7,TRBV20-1,CSVPLSYEQYF
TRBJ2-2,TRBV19,CASSIQTGDHTGELFF
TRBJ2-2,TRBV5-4,CASSFRDRGDTGELFF
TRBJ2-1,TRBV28,CASSFEGVLNEQFF